These 31 T cell receptor beta chains were sequenced from one sample in a study of early T cells in non-severe SARS-CoV-2 infection. TCRdb reanalysed the 5' RACE reads using MiXCR and keeps one entry per CDR3 protein. The sample yields over 20,000 distinct CDR3 sequences, approximately 6% seen once. Sequencing was carried out using whole blood. The receptors were gathered from an adult who was a healthcare worker with PCR-confirmed SARS-CoV-2 infection or an uninfected control (not recorded which).

This clonotype occurred a few times. The chain links TRBV6-2 or TRBV6-3 to TRBJ2-1; D might be TRBD1 (5 bases). CDR1 MNHEY and CDR2 SVGEGT come from the germline V gene. The CDR3 sequence is 12 residues long. Deletions cut 8 bases from V and 4 bases from J, with 9 bases between. Here the CDR3 DNA reads TGTGCCAGCTGTAAGGGGTACAATGAGCAGTTCTTC. Translation: CASCKGYNEQFF.

The rearrangement joins TRBV7-9 to TRBJ1-2, with 9 bases aligning to TRBD1. CDR1 and CDR2 from the germline V gene are SEHNR and FQNEAQ (reference sequence). V lost 1 base, J lost 4 bases, and 4 bases stayed unmatched. This CDR3 region has 15 residues. CDR3 loop: CASSLGDRAIYGYTF. As DNA, the CDR3 is TGTGCCAGCAGCTTAGGGGACAGGGCGATCTATGGCTACACCTTC.

At least ten counts were recorded for this clonotype. The genes are TRBV12-3 or TRBV12-4 and TRBJ2-5; 7 bases are a match to TRBD2. V trimming: 5 bases; J trimming: 5 bases; junction bases outside the gene matches: 5. The CDR3 runs 13 residues. CDR3 residues: CASSIGLVETQYF. In DNA form, the CDR3 reads TGTGCCAGCAGTATAGGACTAGTGGAGACCCAGTACTTC.

The gene calls are TRBV7-9 and TRBJ1-6; maybe TRBD1 (6 bases). In germline, CDR1 is SEHNR, CDR2 FQNEAQ (reference sequence). The ends were cut back, 10 bases at V and 0 bases at J, with 19 bases in the middle. The CDR3 is made up of 17 amino acids. The CDR3 loop is CATARRGESSYNSPLHF. As DNA, the CDR3 is TGTGCCACCGCGCGAAGGGGGGAGAGCTCCTATAATTCACCCCTCCACTTT.

In regard to this clonotype: A read error may be the cause here, since a much bigger clone is one base away. This sequence joins TRBV9 and TRBJ2-7; D is perhaps TRBD1 (5 bases). Looked up from germline, CDR1 is SGDLS and CDR2 is YYNGEE. There are 13 residues in the CDR3. CDR3 sequence (DNA): TGTGCCAGCAGCGGACTTCAGGGCTACAAGCAGTACTTC. It yields the protein CASSGLQGYKQYF.

This sequence joins TRBV7-2 and TRBJ2-7, with D hard to call. Trimming left V 6 bases short and J 3 bases short, with 12 bases between. Germline V gene sequence: CDR1 SGHTA, CDR2 FQGNSA. This CDR3 comprises 13 residues. The CDR3 coding sequence is TGTGCCAGCAGTTACGGGCGAAGCTACGAGCAGTACTTC. Translated, it gives CASSYGRSYEQYF.

The genes are TRBV7-2 and TRBJ2-2; D uncertain. Germline assignment: CDR1 SGHTA and CDR2 FQGNSA. Between the trimmed V and J ends, which lost 1 base and 3 bases, there was a span of 3 bases. There are 13 residues in the CDR3. DNA for the CDR3: TGTGCCAGCAGCTTAGGCTACACCGGGGAGCTGTTTTTT. Its protein product is CASSLGYTGELFF.

This clonotype has a count of ten or more. This chain connects TRBV2 to TRBJ1-6; TRBD1 matches 8 bases. V lost 5 bases to trimming and J lost 9 bases; unmatched junction nucleotides: 6. CDR1 and CDR2 from the germline V gene are SNHLY and FYNNEI. The CDR3 is 14 residues long. The CDR3 coding sequence is TGTGCCAGCAGTACAGGACAGGGAGGTTCACCCCTCCACTTT. As protein: CASSTGQGGSPLHF.

The chain is built from TRBV5-1 and TRBJ2-1; D might be TRBD1 (6 bases). V was trimmed by 6 bases and J by 5 bases, leaving 9 bases between them. Germline assignment: CDR1 SGHRS and CDR2 YFSETQ. CDR3 length: 12 amino acids. CDR3 nucleotides: TGCGCCAGCAAACGGGACAACAATGAGCAGTTCTTC. It codes for CASKRDNNEQFF.

The chain carries TRBV6-6 and TRBJ2-2, with D tentatively TRBD1 (7 bases). Germline CDR1 is MNHNY and CDR2 is SVGAGI (reference sequence). This CDR3 comprises 15 residues. The germline V and J ends were trimmed by 5 bases and 4 bases, with 14 bases remaining between them. The CDR3 sequence is CASSPGGSGTGELFF. The CDR3 DNA reads TGTGCCAGCAGTCCAGGGGGGAGCGGCACCGGGGAGCTGTTTTTT.

Relative to its sample, this clonotype is medium-sized. The J gene is TRBJ2-7, the V gene TRBV5-1; no firm D call. Germline CDR1 and CDR2: SGHRS and YFSETQ. The V gene lost 0 bases and the J gene lost 3 bases, with 16 bases spanning the gap. The CDR3 length is 16 residues. CDR3 amino acids: CASSLVPETISYEQYF. CDR3 coding DNA: TGCGCCAGCAGCTTGGTTCCCGAGACCATCAGCTACGAGCAGTACTTC. Drawing the rest from reference TRBV5-1 and TRBJ2-7, the complete variable domain is KAGVTQTPRYLIKTRGQQVTLSCSPISGHRSVSWYQQTPGQGLQFLFEYFSETQRNKGNFPGRFSGRQFSNSRSEMNVSTLELGDSALYLCASSLVPETISYEQYFGPGTRLTVT.

The table lists this clonotype with many counts. The genes are TRBV2 and TRBJ2-1; D might be TRBD1 (6 bases). This CDR3 has 15 amino acids. V was trimmed by 2 bases and J by 13 bases, leaving 21 bases between them. Germline CDR1 is SNHLY and CDR2 is FYNNEI. CDR3 residues: CASSEPLKQGSRQFF. The CDR3 DNA reads TGTGCCAGCAGTGAACCCCTCAAACAGGGTTCTCGTCAGTTCTTC.

This clonotype was detected many times. The chain employs TRBV14 and TRBJ1-1; no clear D. Germline CDR1 reads SGHDN; CDR2 reads FVKESK. The CDR3 loop spans 16 amino acids. V was trimmed by 2 bases and J by 4 bases, leaving 17 bases between them. As DNA, the CDR3 is TGTGCCAGCAGCCAATTCACGGCGGTTCGGGGCACTGAAGCTTTCTTT. This codes for CASSQFTAVRGTEAFF.

This clonotype was seen a few times. The rearrangement links TRBV28 to TRBJ1-4, with 7 positions matching TRBD1. V gave up 2 bases and J gave up 0 bases; unmatched junction bases: 12. This CDR3 comprises 19 residues. Looked up from germline, CDR1 is MDHEN and CDR2 is SYDVKM. CDR3 amino acids: CASSLGDRYPDATNEKLFF. The CDR3 coding sequence is TGTGCCAGCAGTTTAGGGGACAGATACCCGGATGCAACTAATGAAAAACTGTTTTTT.

This clonotype appeared many times. This chain joins TRBV6-2 or TRBV6-3 and TRBJ1-2, with a weak D call TRBD1 (6 bases). CDR1 is MNHEY and CDR2 is SVGEGT in the germline V gene. The CDR3 sequence is 13 residues long. Trimming took 6 bases from V and 3 from J, leaving 11 bases between them. CDR3 coding DNA: TGTGCCAGCAGGATGGGGGGCTACTATGGCTACACCTTC. This codes for CASRMGGYYGYTF.

V usage is TRBV27 and J usage is TRBJ2-7; 9 bases map to TRBD1. The length of the CDR3 is 15 residues. The V and J ends lost 4 bases and 2 bases, in that order; junction bases with no gene match: 6. Germline V lookup: CDR1 MNHEY, CDR2 SMNVEV (reference sequence). Here the CDR3 reads CASSSRGQGTYEQYF. In nucleotides, the CDR3 is TGTGCCAGCAGTTCCAGGGGACAGGGAACCTACGAGCAGTACTTC.

This clonotype showed up many times. V and J are TRBV18 and TRBJ1-2; 8 nucleotides align to TRBD1. CDR1 and CDR2 from the germline V gene are KGHSH and LQKENI. CDR3 length: 15 amino acids. J gave up 7 bases and V 8 bases, and 15 bases lay outside the gene matches. Written as DNA, the CDR3 is TGTGCCAGCACCAAATCGACAGGGGAATCGTCTGGCTACACCTTC. It is translated as CASTKSTGESSGYTF.

This clonotype was seen at least ten times. The rearrangement uses TRBV28 and TRBJ2-7; D tentatively fits TRBD1 or TRBD2 (6 bases each). V shed 8 bases and J shed 2 bases, with 16 bases lying between them. From germline, CDR1 is MDHEN and CDR2 SYDVKM. The CDR3 sequence is 14 residues long. CDR3 DNA: TGTGCCAGCGGACCGATGGGGGGCGCCTACGAGCAGTACTTC. Encoded protein: CASGPMGGAYEQYF.

This clonotype came up many times. The rearrangement joins TRBV5-1 to TRBJ2-1; D may be TRBD1 (6 bases). Per the germline V gene, CDR1 is SGHRS and CDR2 is YFSETQ. The CDR3 sequence is 16 residues long. Trimming took 4 bases from V and 1 from J, leaving 15 bases between them. The CDR3 sequence: CASSGSRGLSYNEQFF. The DNA for the CDR3 is TGCGCCAGCAGCGGGAGCAGGGGATTATCCTACAATGAGCAGTTCTTC. Full variable domain (outside the CDR3, taken from reference TRBV5-1 and TRBJ2-1): KAGVTQTPRYLIKTRGQQVTLSCSPISGHRSVSWYQQTPGQGLQFLFEYFSETQRNKGNFPGRFSGRQFSNSRSEMNVSTLELGDSALYLCASSGSRGLSYNEQFFGPGTRLTVL.

Many counts were recorded for this clonotype. The V call is TRBV11-1, the J call TRBJ2-4; D might be TRBD1 (6 bases). Germline loops: CDR1 SGHAT, CDR2 FQDESV (reference sequence). This CDR3 is built from 15 residues. V was cut by 5 bases and J by 1 base, with 12 bases left in between. The CDR3 region has the DNA TGTGCCAGCAGCCCAGGGGAGACGGCCAAAAACATTCAGTACTTC. Its translation: CASSPGETAKNIQYF.

The sample holds many counts of this clonotype. The V gene is TRBV29-1, the J gene TRBJ1-1; 8 positions agree with TRBD1. Trimming cost V 7 bases and J 6 bases; bases outside gene matches: 10. CDR1 SQVTM and CDR2 ANQGSEA come from the germline V gene. This CDR3 has 13 amino acids. CDR3 DNA: TGCAGCGCCCTGACAGGGGTCCTCGCTGAAGCTTTCTTT. Translating gives CSALTGVLAEAFF.

There are many counts of this clonotype. The V gene is TRBV5-1, the J gene TRBJ2-7; unclear D gene. Germline CDR1 reads SGHRS; CDR2 reads YFSETQ. The CDR3 runs to 17 residues. Trimming stripped 0 bases from V and 4 bases from J, with 20 bases between. The chain's CDR3 is CASSLAWDALVGYEQYF. DNA for the CDR3: TGCGCCAGCAGCTTGGCCTGGGATGCGTTGGTAGGATACGAGCAGTACTTC.

This CDR3 is CASSQDRVSDTQYF. The CDR3 nucleotides read TGTGCCAGCAGCCAAGACAGGGTTTCGGATACGCAGTATTTT. The rearrangement uses TRBV4-2 and TRBJ2-3; D is possibly TRBD1 (5 bases). Germline values: CDR1 LGHNA, CDR2 YNFKEQ. The CDR3 loop spans 14 amino acids. With 0 bases removed from V and 6 bases from J, the gap between germline ends came to 10 bases.

The rearrangement joins TRBV11-1 to TRBJ2-7, with TRBD1 identical over 10 bases. Germline values: CDR1 SGHAT, CDR2 FQDESV (reference sequence). The CDR3 runs to 14 residues. Unmatched junction bases numbered 6, after V lost 3 bases and J lost 7 bases. CDR3: CASSFGTGVREQYF. In DNA, the CDR3 is TGTGCCAGCAGCTTTGGGACAGGGGTTCGGGAGCAGTACTTC.

The table lists this clonotype with many counts. CDR3 coding DNA: TGTGCCAGCTCTCCAGGGACAGAGAGACACTATGGCTACACCTTC. Its protein product is CASSPGTERHYGYTF. The chain is built from TRBV18 and TRBJ1-2, with 7 positions matching TRBD1. The trim removed 6 bases at V and 3 bases at J, leaving 10 bases unmatched. The CDR3 is 15 amino acids. Germline values: CDR1 KGHSH, CDR2 LQKENI.

Ten or more counts support this clonotype. The chain recombines TRBV6-2 or TRBV6-3 with TRBJ2-1; 7 bases agree with TRBD2. With V trimmed by 4 bases and J by 0 bases, 3 bases remained unmatched. There are 15 residues in the CDR3. CDR1 is MNHEY and CDR2 is SVGEGT in the germline V gene. This CDR3 reads CASSFRGVSYNEQFF. CDR3 bases: TGTGCCAGCAGTTTTCGGGGGGTCTCCTACAATGAGCAGTTCTTC.

This clonotype was counted at least ten times. The rearrangement links TRBV16 to TRBJ2-7; D unresolved. CDR1 is KGHSY and CDR2 is FQNENV in the germline V gene. The CDR3 covers 12 residues. Trimming took 7 bases from V and 2 from J, leaving 9 bases between them. Here the CDR3 DNA reads TGTGCCAGCACCCAGACGCCCTACGAGCAGTACTTC. Its translation: CASTQTPYEQYF.

This clonotype occurred many times. The rearrangement links TRBV28 to TRBJ2-1; possibly TRBD2 for D (6 bases). V lost 8 bases and J lost 5, with 10 bases in between. Germline assignment: CDR1 MDHEN and CDR2 SYDVKM. This CDR3 has 12 amino acids. The DNA of the CDR3 is TGTGCCAGCGCGGGACGAAACAATGAGCAGTTCTTC. This sequence encodes CASAGRNNEQFF.

Many counts were recorded for this clonotype. V is TRBV28 and J is TRBJ2-7; maybe TRBD1 (6 bases). This CDR3 spans 14 amino acids. CDR1 is MDHEN, CDR2 SYDVKM, per germline. The V gene lost 4 bases and the J gene lost 4 bases, with 14 bases spanning the gap. As DNA, the CDR3 is TGTGCCAGCAGTTCCCACAGGGACCTTTACGAGCAGTACTTC. Residues: CASSSHRDLYEQYF.

In its sample, this clonotype was seen many times. The CDR3 is CASRPNPGGRDEYF. The CDR3 coding sequence is TGTGCCAGCAGGCCGAACCCGGGGGGGAGAGACGAGTACTTC. The V call is TRBV11-2, the J call TRBJ2-7; 8 bases align to TRBD2. Germline V CDR1 and CDR2: SGHAT, FQNNGV. This CDR3 is built from 14 residues. The V gene end was trimmed by 6 bases and the J gene end by 11 bases; junction bases not matched to a gene: 15.

This chain joins TRBV2 and TRBJ1-4; no clear D gene. This CDR3 is 20 amino acids long. V lost 0 bases, J lost 2 bases, and 22 bases lay in between. Germline assignment: CDR1 SNHLY and CDR2 FYNNEI. The CDR3 DNA reads as TGTGCCAGCAGTGAAGCTGGTGGTCGGGCCGGGTACGGGACTAATGAAAAACTGTTTTTT. Encoded protein: CASSEAGGRAGYGTNEKLFF.